Listed here are 3 T cell receptor beta chains from one sample, sequenced in a study of shared clonotypes between healthy human individuals. The protocol was immunoSEQ multiplex PCR, while the TCRdb copy is restricted to in-frame clones and leaves out a portion. The table records more than 900,000 clones, around 82% of them present only once. The specimen sequenced was memory CD4+ T cells from PBMCs. The subset: CD45RA-negative fraction. All receptors come from a man between 18 and 35 years old in good health. Some clones in this sample may be carry-over from other donors' samples.

The rearrangement joins TRBV7-3 to TRBJ2-1; D call uncertain. Trimming pared 5 bases from V and 9 bases from J, leaving 14 bases between. Germline V lookup: CDR1 SGHTA, CDR2 FQGTGA. The CDR3 runs to 13 residues. The CDR3 nucleotides read TGTGCCAGCAGCAACAGTCCAGAAGGTGAGCAGTTCTTC. This translates into CASSNSPEGEQFF.

This clone was picked up a small number of times. The chain combines TRBV28 with TRBJ1-2; D is unresolved. The V and J ends lost 4 bases and 7 bases respectively, with 13 bases between them. This CDR3 has 13 residues. Germline V CDR1 and CDR2: MDHEN, SYDVKM. The CDR3 loop is CASSYTTAPGYTF. CDR3 nucleotide sequence: TGTGCCAGCAGTTATACCACAGCTCCTGGCTACACCTTC.

The sample holds one count of this clone. CDR3 protein: CASSNGTSLQETQYF. The CDR3 region has the DNA TGCGCCAGCAGCAATGGTACTAGCTTACAAGAGACCCAGTACTTC. The genes are TRBV5-1 and TRBJ2-5; tentatively, D is TRBD2 (6 bases). The germline V gene has CDR1 SGHRS and CDR2 YFSETQ. The CDR3 is made up of 15 amino acids. Trimming stripped 4 bases from V and 2 bases from J, with 15 bases between. Drawing the rest from reference TRBV5-1 and TRBJ2-5, the complete variable domain is KAGVTQTPRYLIKTRGQQVTLSCSPISGHRSVSWYQQTPGQGLQFLFEYFSETQRNKGNFPGRFSGRQFSNSRSEMNVSTLELGDSALYLCASSNGTSLQETQYFGPGTRLLVL.